The 10 T cell receptor beta chains below were found in one sample sequenced in a study of blood T cell repertoires in COVID-19. Some clones are missing from TCRdb's copy, which holds only in-frame ones; the method was immunoSEQ multiplex PCR. The sample consists of 150,000 to 200,000 clones, about 75% of them appearing once. Sequences were obtained from peripheral blood. The source of these receptors is a woman aged 45-65 years with active or convalescent COVID-19.

This chain connects TRBV6-5 to TRBJ1-2; D is possibly TRBD1 (5 bases). CDR3 length equals 14 residues. Germline CDR1 is MNHEY and CDR2 is SVGAGI. Trimming removed 6 bases from V and 8 bases from J, with 19 bases in between. CDR3 region: CASRDGGGLGGYTF. As DNA, the CDR3 is TGTGCCAGCAGAGACGGGGGGGGACTCGGAGGCTACACCTTC.

V and J are TRBV9 and TRBJ2-1; perhaps TRBD1 as D (6 bases). The V end lost 0 bases, the J end lost 4 bases, and 17 bases lay between the germline ends. There are 17 residues in the CDR3. Germline CDR1 reads SGDLS; CDR2 reads YYNGEE. CDR3 sequence: CASSVEPTGIRYNEQFF. The DNA for the CDR3 is TGTGCCAGCAGCGTAGAGCCGACAGGAATAAGGTACAATGAGCAGTTCTTC.

This clone appeared a few times. V gene TRBV28 combines with J gene TRBJ2-2; 8 nucleotides agree with TRBD1. This CDR3 comprises 15 residues. The V and J ends lost 6 bases and 2 bases, in that order; junction bases with no gene match: 5. Germline V CDR1 and CDR2: MDHEN, SYDVKM. CDR3 nucleotide sequence: TGTGCCAGCAGGCGGGGACAGGTTAACACCGGGGAGCTGTTTTTT. Amino acid sequence: CASRRGQVNTGELFF.

This sequence joins TRBV10-1 and TRBJ2-7; the match to TRBD2 covers 11 bases. This CDR3 is built from 14 residues. V gave up 6 bases and J gave up 4 bases; unmatched junction bases: 5. Germline CDR1 reads WNHNN; CDR2 reads SYGVQD (reference sequence). The CDR3 here is CASSRLAGPYEQYF. DNA for the CDR3: TGCGCCAGCAGCCGACTAGCGGGGCCTTACGAGCAGTACTTC.

The rearrangement links TRBV19 to TRBJ2-2, with TRBD1 as a possible D gene (6 bases). Germline-derived CDR1 and CDR2 are LNHDA and SQIVND (reference sequence). V was clipped by 1 base and J by 1 base, with 13 bases between them. CDR3 length: 17 amino acids. CDR3 nucleotide sequence: TGTGCCAGTAGTATAGCCGGAATGGGACAGAACACCGGGGAGCTGTTTTTT. It translates to CASSIAGMGQNTGELFF.

The CDR3: CASSAGRSGRQPQHF. In DNA form, the CDR3 reads TGTGCCAGCAGTGCCGGTAGATCCGGGAGGCAGCCCCAGCATTTT. The chain recombines TRBV2 with TRBJ1-5; D is unclear. From germline, CDR1 is SNHLY and CDR2 FYNNEI. The V and J ends lost 4 bases and 7 bases respectively, with 17 bases between them. The CDR3 has 15 residues.

Only a few counts were recorded for this clone. The chain couples TRBV5-6 to TRBJ1-6; D ambiguous. Trimming stripped 4 bases from V and 0 bases from J, with 14 bases between. CDR1 and CDR2 (germline): SGHDT, YYEEEE. The CDR3 is 17 residues long. The CDR3 protein is CASSPVDGSSYNSPLHF. Written as DNA, the CDR3 is TGTGCCAGCAGCCCAGTAGACGGGAGCTCCTATAATTCACCCCTCCACTTT.

The chain carries TRBV7-2 and TRBJ1-2; weak D call: TRBD1 (6 bases). The CDR3 is 14 residues long. V shed 5 bases and J shed 7 bases, with 17 bases lying between them. Germline V CDR1 and CDR2: SGHTA, FQGNSA. The CDR3 DNA reads as TGTGCCAGCAGCACCCTGAGGCTCAGGGGTGGCTACACCTTC. This gives the protein CASSTLRLRGGYTF.

The chain couples TRBV21-1 to TRBJ2-2; the D call of TRBD1 is as the table states it, not checked on the DNA. TRBV21-1 is a known pseudogene. CDR3 length equals 16 residues. The CDR3 region has the DNA TGTGCCAGCAGCAAAGGGCACAGTTTGAACACCGGGGAGCTGTTTTTT. This sequence encodes CASSKGHSLNTGELFF.

The chain carries TRBV2 and TRBJ2-7; no clear D. The V gene's germline CDR1 is SNHLY and CDR2 FYNNEI. CDR3 length: 15 residues. Trimming shortened V by 4 bases and J by 1 base, and 14 bases separated the two germline ends. The CDR3 nucleotides read TGTGCCAGCAGTGGCCTCGTTCGAGCGTCCTACGAGCAGTACTTC. The encoded protein is CASSGLVRASYEQYF.